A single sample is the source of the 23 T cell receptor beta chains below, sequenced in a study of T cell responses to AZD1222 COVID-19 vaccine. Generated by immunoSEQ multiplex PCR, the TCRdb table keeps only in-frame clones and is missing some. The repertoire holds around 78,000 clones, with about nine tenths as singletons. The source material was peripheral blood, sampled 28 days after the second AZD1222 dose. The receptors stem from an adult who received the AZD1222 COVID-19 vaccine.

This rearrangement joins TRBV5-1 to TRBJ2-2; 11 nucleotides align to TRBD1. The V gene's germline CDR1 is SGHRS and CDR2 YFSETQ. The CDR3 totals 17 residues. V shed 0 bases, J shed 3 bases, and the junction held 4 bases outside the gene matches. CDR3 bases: TGCGCCAGCAGCTTGGACGGACAGGGGGCTTACACCGGGGAGCTGTTTTTT. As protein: CASSLDGQGAYTGELFF.

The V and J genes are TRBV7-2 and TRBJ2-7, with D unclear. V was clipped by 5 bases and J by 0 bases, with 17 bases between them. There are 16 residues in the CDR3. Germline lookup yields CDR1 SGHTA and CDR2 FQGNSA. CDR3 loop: CASSPASSVSSYEQYF. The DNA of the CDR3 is TGTGCCAGCAGCCCCGCGTCTTCGGTTAGCTCCTACGAGCAGTACTTC.

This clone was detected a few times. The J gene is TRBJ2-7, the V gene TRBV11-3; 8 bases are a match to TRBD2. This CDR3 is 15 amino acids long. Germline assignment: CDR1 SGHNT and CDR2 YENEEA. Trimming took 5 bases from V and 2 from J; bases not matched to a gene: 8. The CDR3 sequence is CASSQGREGAYEQYF. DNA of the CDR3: TGTGCCAGCAGCCAGGGACGGGAGGGGGCCTACGAGCAGTACTTC.

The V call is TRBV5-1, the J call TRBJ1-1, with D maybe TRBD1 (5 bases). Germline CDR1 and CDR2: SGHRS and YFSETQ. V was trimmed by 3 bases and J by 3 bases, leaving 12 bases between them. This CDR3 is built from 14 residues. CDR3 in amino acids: CASSSGRRDTEAFF. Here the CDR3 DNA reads TGCGCCAGCAGCTCAGGGAGGAGGGACACTGAAGCTTTCTTT.

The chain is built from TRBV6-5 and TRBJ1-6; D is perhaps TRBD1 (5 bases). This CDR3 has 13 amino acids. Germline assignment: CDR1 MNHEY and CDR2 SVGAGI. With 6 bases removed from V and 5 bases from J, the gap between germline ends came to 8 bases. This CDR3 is CASRGGNNSPLHF. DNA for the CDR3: TGTGCCAGCAGGGGGGGAAATAATTCACCCCTCCACTTT.

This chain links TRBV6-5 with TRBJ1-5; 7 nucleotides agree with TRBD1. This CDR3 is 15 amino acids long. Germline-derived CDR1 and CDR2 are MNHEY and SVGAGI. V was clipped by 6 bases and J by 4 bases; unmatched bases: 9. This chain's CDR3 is CASRGMAGGNQPQHF. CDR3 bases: TGTGCCAGCAGGGGCATGGCAGGGGGAAATCAGCCCCAGCATTTT.

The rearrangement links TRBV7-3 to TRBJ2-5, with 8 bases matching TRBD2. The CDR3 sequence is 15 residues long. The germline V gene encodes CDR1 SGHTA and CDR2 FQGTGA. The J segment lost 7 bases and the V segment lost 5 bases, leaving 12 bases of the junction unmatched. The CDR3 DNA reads TGTGCCAGCAGCCCGGGGGGGGCGGCGGCCCGGACCCAGTACTTC. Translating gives CASSPGGAAARTQYF. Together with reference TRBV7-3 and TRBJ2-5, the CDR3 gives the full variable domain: GAGVSQTPSNKVTEKGKYVELRCDPISGHTALYWYRQSLGQGPEFLIYFQGTGAADDSGLPNDRFFAVRPEGSVSTLKIQRTERGDSAVYLCASSPGGAAARTQYFGPGTRLLVL.

This CDR3 is CASSWGGDGGRSYEQYF. In DNA, the CDR3 is TGTGCCAGCAGCTGGGGAGGTGATGGCGGGCGCTCCTACGAGCAGTACTTC. This chain links TRBV7-9 with TRBJ2-7; possibly TRBD2 for D (6 bases). CDR1 is SEHNR, CDR2 FQNEAQ, per germline (reference sequence). CDR3 size: 17 residues. V was clipped by 4 bases and J by 0 bases, with 19 bases between them.

The CDR3: CASSLRGGASNEKLFF. The DNA for the CDR3 is TGTGCCAGCAGCTTGCGTGGGGGCGCCTCTAATGAAAAACTGTTTTTT. The gene calls are TRBV5-6 and TRBJ1-4; perhaps TRBD1 as D (6 bases). The ends were cut back, 1 base at V and 3 bases at J, with 13 bases in the middle. This CDR3 spans 16 amino acids. The germline V gene encodes CDR1 SGHDT and CDR2 YYEEEE.

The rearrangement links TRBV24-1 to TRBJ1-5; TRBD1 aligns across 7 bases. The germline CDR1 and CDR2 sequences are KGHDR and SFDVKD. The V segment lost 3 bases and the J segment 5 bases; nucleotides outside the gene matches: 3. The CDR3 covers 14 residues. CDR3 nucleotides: TGTGCCACCAGTGATAGGCAGGGGGATCAGCCCCAGCATTTT. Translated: CATSDRQGDQPQHF.

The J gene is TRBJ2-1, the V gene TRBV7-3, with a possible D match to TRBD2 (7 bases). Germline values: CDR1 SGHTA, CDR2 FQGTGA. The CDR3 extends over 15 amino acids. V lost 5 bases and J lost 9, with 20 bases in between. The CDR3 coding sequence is TGTGCCAGCAGCCCCGGGGGGCGTCAGGGGACTGAGCAGTTCTTC. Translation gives CASSPGGRQGTEQFF.

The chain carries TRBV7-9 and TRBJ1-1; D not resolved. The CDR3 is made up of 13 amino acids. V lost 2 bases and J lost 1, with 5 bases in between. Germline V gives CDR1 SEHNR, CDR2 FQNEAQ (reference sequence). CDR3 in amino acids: CASSLQENTEAFF. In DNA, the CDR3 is TGTGCCAGCAGCTTACAGGAGAACACTGAAGCTTTCTTT. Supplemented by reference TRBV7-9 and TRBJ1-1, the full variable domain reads DTGVSQNPRHKITKRGQNVTFRCDPISEHNRLYWYRQTLGQGPEFLTYFQNEAQLEKSRLLSDRFSAERPKGSFSTLEIQRTEQGDSAMYLCASSLQENTEAFFGQGTRLTVV.

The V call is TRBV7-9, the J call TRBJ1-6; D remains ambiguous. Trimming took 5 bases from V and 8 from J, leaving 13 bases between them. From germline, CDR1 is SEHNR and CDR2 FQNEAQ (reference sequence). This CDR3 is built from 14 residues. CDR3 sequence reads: CASSARAGDSPLHF. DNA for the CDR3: TGTGCCAGCAGCGCGCGGGCTGGAGATTCACCCCTCCACTTT.

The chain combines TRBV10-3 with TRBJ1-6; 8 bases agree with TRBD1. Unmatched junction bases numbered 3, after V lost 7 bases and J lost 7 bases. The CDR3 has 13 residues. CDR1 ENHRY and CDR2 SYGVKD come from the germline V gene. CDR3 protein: CAINQGANSPLHF. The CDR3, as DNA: TGTGCCATCAATCAGGGGGCGAATTCACCCCTCCACTTT.

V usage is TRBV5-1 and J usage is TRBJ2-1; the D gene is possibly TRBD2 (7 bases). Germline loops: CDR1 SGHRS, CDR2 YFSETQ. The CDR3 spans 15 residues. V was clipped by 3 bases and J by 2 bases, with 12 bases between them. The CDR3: CASSWGGRTYNEQFF. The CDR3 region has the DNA TGCGCCAGCAGCTGGGGGGGCCGGACCTACAATGAGCAGTTCTTC. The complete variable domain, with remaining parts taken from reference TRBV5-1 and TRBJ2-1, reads KAGVTQTPRYLIKTRGQQVTLSCSPISGHRSVSWYQQTPGQGLQFLFEYFSETQRNKGNFPGRFSGRQFSNSRSEMNVSTLELGDSALYLCASSWGGRTYNEQFFGPGTRLTVL.

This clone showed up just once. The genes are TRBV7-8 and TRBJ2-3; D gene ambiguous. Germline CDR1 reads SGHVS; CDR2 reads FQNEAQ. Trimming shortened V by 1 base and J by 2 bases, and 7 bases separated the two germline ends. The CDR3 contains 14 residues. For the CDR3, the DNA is TGTGCCAGCAGCTTAGGTTGGTTCACAGATACGCAGTATTTT. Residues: CASSLGWFTDTQYF. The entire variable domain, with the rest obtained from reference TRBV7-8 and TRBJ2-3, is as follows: GAGVSQSPRYKVAKRGQDVALRCDPISGHVSLFWYQQALGQGPEFLTYFQNEAQLDKSGLPSDRFFAERPEGSVSTLKIQRTQQEDSAVYLCASSLGWFTDTQYFGPGTRLTVL.

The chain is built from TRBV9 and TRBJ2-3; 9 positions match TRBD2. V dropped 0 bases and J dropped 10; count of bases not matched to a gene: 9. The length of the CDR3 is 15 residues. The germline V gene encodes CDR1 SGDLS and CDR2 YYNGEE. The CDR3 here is CASSVEASGMAPQYF. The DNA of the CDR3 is TGTGCCAGCAGCGTAGAGGCTAGCGGGATGGCCCCGCAGTATTTT.

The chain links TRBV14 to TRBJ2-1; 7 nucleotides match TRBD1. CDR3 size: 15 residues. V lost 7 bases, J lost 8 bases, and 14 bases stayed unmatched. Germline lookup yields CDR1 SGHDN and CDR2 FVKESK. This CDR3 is CASNRGKGARDEQFF. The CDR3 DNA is TGTGCCAGCAACAGAGGGAAGGGGGCTCGCGATGAGCAGTTCTTC. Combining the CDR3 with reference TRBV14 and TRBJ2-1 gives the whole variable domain EAGVTQFPSHSVIEKGQTVTLRCDPISGHDNLYWYRRVMGKEIKFLLHFVKESKQDESGMPNNRFLAERTGGTYSTLKVQPAELEDSGVYFCASNRGKGARDEQFFGPGTRLTVL.

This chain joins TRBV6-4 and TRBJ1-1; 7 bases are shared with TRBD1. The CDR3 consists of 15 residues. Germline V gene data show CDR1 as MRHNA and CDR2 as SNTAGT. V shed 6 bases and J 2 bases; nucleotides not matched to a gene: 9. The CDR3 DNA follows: TGTGCCAGCAGGACTCCAAAGGGGGCCAACACTGAAGCTTTCTTT. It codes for CASRTPKGANTEAFF.

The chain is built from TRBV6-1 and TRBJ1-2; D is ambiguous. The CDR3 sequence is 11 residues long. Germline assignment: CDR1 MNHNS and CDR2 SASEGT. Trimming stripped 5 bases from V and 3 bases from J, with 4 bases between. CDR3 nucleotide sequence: TGTGCCAGCAGTAAGGACTATGGCTACACCTTC. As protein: CASSKDYGYTF.

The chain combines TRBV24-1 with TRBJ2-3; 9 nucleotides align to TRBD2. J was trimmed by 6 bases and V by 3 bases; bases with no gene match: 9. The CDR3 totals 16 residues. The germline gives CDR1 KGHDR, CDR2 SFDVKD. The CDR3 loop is CATSDRLAGGPDTQYF. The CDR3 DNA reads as TGTGCCACCAGTGATCGCCTGGCGGGGGGGCCCGATACGCAGTATTTT.

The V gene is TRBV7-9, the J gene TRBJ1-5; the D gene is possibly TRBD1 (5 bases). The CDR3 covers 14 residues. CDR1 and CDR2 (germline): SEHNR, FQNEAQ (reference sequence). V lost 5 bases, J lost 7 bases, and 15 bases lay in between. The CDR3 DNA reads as TGTGCCAGCAGCCGAGACAGTAATTCGCAGCCCCAGCATTTT. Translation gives CASSRDSNSQPQHF.

Written as DNA, the CDR3 is TGTGCCAGCGCCAGGGGCTCTGGAAACACCATATATTTT. Translation gives CASARGSGNTIYF. J is TRBJ1-3 and V is TRBV2; possible D gene TRBD1, 6 bases. CDR3 length: 13 amino acids. Germline CDR1 reads SNHLY; CDR2 reads FYNNEI. The germline V and J ends were trimmed by 8 bases and 0 bases, with 8 bases remaining between them.